This TCR beta chain emerged from a study of T cells after yellow fever vaccination. This clonotype occurred many times. A 5'RACE template-switching step, the method used to make TCR cDNA, added a universal primer site and UMIs. TCRdb redid the calling of the 5' RACE reads with MiXCR, one entry per CDR3 protein. The table has 300,000 or so distinct CDR3 sequences, roughly 8.7% seen once. Germline assignment: CDR1 SGHRS and CDR2 YFSETQ. This CDR3 is built from 14 residues. V dropped 10 bases and J dropped 6 bases, with 20 bases sitting between them. The source of this sequence is a man aged 18 to 35 who received the YFV17D yellow fever vaccine. V gene TRBV5-1 combines with J gene TRBJ2-1, with D possibly called TRBD1 or TRBD2 (7 bases each). The sample was CD4+ T cells sorted from PBMCs, taken 5 days after the yellow fever booster vaccination. For the CDR3, the DNA is TGCGCCTCCTGTCAGGGGGGGGGCCCCAATGAGCAGTTCTTC. This codes for CASCQGGGPNEQFF.